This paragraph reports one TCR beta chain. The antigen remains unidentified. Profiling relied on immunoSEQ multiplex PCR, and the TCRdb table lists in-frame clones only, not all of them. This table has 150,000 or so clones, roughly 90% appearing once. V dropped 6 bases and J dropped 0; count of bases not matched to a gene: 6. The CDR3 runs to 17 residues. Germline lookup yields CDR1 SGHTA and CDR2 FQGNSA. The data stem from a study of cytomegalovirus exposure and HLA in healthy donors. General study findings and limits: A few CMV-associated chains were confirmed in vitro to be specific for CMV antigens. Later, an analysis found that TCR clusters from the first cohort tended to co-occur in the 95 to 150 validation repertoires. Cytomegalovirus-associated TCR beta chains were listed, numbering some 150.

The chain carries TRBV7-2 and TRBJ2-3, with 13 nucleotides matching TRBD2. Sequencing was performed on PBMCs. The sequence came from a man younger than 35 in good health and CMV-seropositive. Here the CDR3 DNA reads TGTGCCAGCAGACTAGCGGGGGGGCTAGGTAGCACAGATACGCAGTATTTT. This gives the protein CASRLAGGLGSTDTQYF. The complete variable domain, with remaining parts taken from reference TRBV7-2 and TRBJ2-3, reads GAGVSQSPSNKVTEKGKDVELRCDPISGHTALYWYRQSLGQGLEFLIYFQGNSAPDKSGLPSDRFSAERTGGSVSTLTIQRTQQEDSAVYLCASRLAGGLGSTDTQYFGPGTRLTVL.